This is a list of T cell receptor beta chains from one sample in a study of cytomegalovirus exposure and HLA in healthy donors. TCRdb's copy holds only in-frame clones and misses some; the assay was immunoSEQ multiplex PCR. The sample holds 150,000 to 200,000 clones, about 77% seen once. The sequencing sample was made of PBMCs. The receptor source for this set is a female donor in good health and CMV-seronegative. CDR3s include the opening cysteine and the closing phenylalanine or tryptophan. D genes are given only for firm matches. A row's size may be missing; if present it is once, few, many or a size class.

TRBJ2-4,TRBV10-3,NA,NA,TGTGCCATCAGTGAGTCCGAAAACATTCAGTACTTC,CAISESENIQYF
TRBJ2-7,TRBV5-6,TRBD2,NA,TGTGCCAGCAGCCCCTTTTTAGCGGGAGTGGCCTCCTACGAGCAGTACTTC,CASSPFLAGVASYEQYF
TRBJ1-1,TRBV7-9,TRBD1,once,TGTGCCAGCAGCTCTGCCCCTGGGACAGGGGAGAACACTGAAGCTTTCTTT,CASSSAPGTGENTEAFF
TRBJ2-7,TRBV2,NA,NA,TGTGCCAGCAGGTTGGAGGACTACGAGCAGTACTTC,CASRLEDYEQYF
TRBJ1-1,TRBV6-6,NA,NA,TGTGCCAGCAGTTACACCCTAAGTACAGCGAACACTGAAGCTTTCTTT,CASSYTLSTANTEAFF
TRBJ1-1,TRBV15,TRBD1,NA,TGTGCCACCAGCCCCCGGGACAGGGGAGAAACTGAAGCTTTCTTT,CATSPRDRGETEAFF
TRBJ2-3,TRBV25-1,TRBD2,NA,TGTGCCAGCAGTGAATTGGGGTTAGCGGGGGGCACAGATACGCAGTATTTT,CASSELGLAGGTDTQYF
TRBJ2-2,TRBV7-9,TRBD2,NA,TGTGCCAGCAGCTTTGAGCGGGAGGGCCACGGGGAGCTGTTTTTT,CASSFEREGHGELFF
TRBJ2-5,TRBV7-8,NA,NA,TGTGCCAGCAGCTTAGGCGGAGCAGGGGTACGAGAGCAGTACTTC,CASSLGGAGVREQYF
TRBJ2-7,TRBV6-5,TRBD2,once,TGTGCCAGCAGTCTGGGACTAGCGGGAGAGACCGAGCAGTACTTC,CASSLGLAGETEQYF
TRBJ2-7,TRBV7-9,NA,NA,TGTGCCAGCAGCTTATTGCAGGGCTCGGACGAGCAGTACTTC,CASSLLQGSDEQYF
TRBJ1-2,TRBV2,NA,once,TGTGCCAGCAGTGGGCAGGTCTATGGCTACACCTTC,CASSGQVYGYTF
TRBJ1-4,TRBV4-1,TRBD1,once,TGCGCCAGCAGCCAAGCCATCGACAGGGCAACTAATGAAAAACTGTTTTTT,CASSQAIDRATNEKLFF
TRBJ2-1,TRBV6-1,TRBD2,NA,TGTGCCAGCAGCGAAGGACTAGCGAGCTCCTACAATGAGCAGTTCTTC,CASSEGLASSYNEQFF
TRBJ1-1,TRBV7-9,NA,NA,TGTTCCAGCAGCTTAGTGGGGGGGACAAAAGGGATCACTGAAGCTTTCTTT,CSSSLVGGTKGITEAFF
TRBJ2-6,TRBV4-2,TRBD1,NA,TGTGCCAGCAGCGAAGGGGGACAGGGTGAGGACGTCCTGACTTTC,CASSEGGQGEDVLTF
TRBJ1-4,TRBV9,TRBD1,NA,TGTGCCAGCAGCGTAGATCAGGGGGCGCTGGAAAAACTGTTTTTT,CASSVDQGALEKLFF
TRBJ2-3,TRBV4-2,NA,NA,TGTGCCAGCAGCCAAGGTACGGTCACAGATACGCAGTATTTT,CASSQGTVTDTQYF
TRBJ1-1,TRBV28,NA,once,TGTGCCAGCAGTTTACCAGGGGCTTACACTGAAGCTTTCTTT,CASSLPGAYTEAFF
TRBJ2-1,TRBV18,NA,once,TGTGCCAGCTCACGAAAACCAGGGGTGGGGTACAATGAGCAGTTCTTC,CASSRKPGVGYNEQFF
TRBJ2-7,TRBV5-1,TRBD2,NA,TGCGCCAGCAGCCGCCGTAGCGGGGGGAGCTCCTACGAGCAGTACTTC,CASSRRSGGSSYEQYF
TRBJ2-5,TRBV5-1,TRBD2,NA,TGCGCCAGCAGTCGCGGACTAGCGGGAGGAGAGACCCAGTACTTC,CASSRGLAGGETQYF
TRBJ1-5,TRBV2,NA,NA,TGTGCCAGCAGTGAAGGTTGGAGGCAGCCCCAGCATTTT,CASSEGWRQPQHF
TRBJ1-5,TRBV30,NA,NA,TGTGCCTGGAGTGTATTCCGCGGCAATCAGCCCCAGCATTTT,CAWSVFRGNQPQHF
TRBJ2-7,TRBV10-3,TRBD2,once,TGTGCCATCAGTGAGGGGGGGCTAGCGGGACTCTCCTACGAGCAGTACTTC,CAISEGGLAGLSYEQYF
TRBJ2-2,TRBV7-2,NA,NA,TGTGCCAGCAGCTTAGATGCTCGGACCGGGGAGCTGTTTTTT,CASSLDARTGELFF
TRBJ2-3,TRBV6-1,NA,NA,TGTGCCAGCAGTGATCCGGTACAGGGTTTTAAGACAGATACGCAGTATTTT,CASSDPVQGFKTDTQYF
TRBJ2-7,TRBV6-5,TRBD2,NA,TGTGCCAGCAGGTCTCCTAGCGGGAGGAGGTACGAGCAGTACTTC,CASRSPSGRRYEQYF
TRBJ2-5,TRBV27,NA,NA,TGTGCCAGCAGTTTATGGCAGGGCTTACAAGAGACCCAGTACTTC,CASSLWQGLQETQYF
TRBJ2-3,TRBV2,TRBD2,once,TGTGCCAGCAGTGGGGGACTAGGACAAGATACGCAGTATTTT,CASSGGLGQDTQYF
TRBJ2-2,TRBV27,TRBD2,NA,TGTGCCAGTCTTCCGGGACTAGCGGGAGTGCCCACCGGGGAGCTGTTTTTT,CASLPGLAGVPTGELFF
TRBJ2-7,TRBV5-4,TRBD2,once,TGTGCCAGCAGCTTCCCGGGACTAGGCATTTTCGAGCAGTACTTC,CASSFPGLGIFEQYF
TRBJ1-1,TRBV19,NA,NA,TGTGCCAGTAGTAGAGATACAGGGACGGGATCTTCGAACACTGAAGCTTTCTTT,CASSRDTGTGSSNTEAFF
TRBJ2-4,TRBV7-9,TRBD2,NA,TGTGCCAGCAGCCCCGGTGGGGGGGTGGACATTCAGTACTTC,CASSPGGGVDIQYF
TRBJ2-1,TRBV6-5,TRBD2,NA,TGTGCCAGCAGCCTAGCGGGTAGCCGGAATGAGCAGTTCTTC,CASSLAGSRNEQFF
TRBJ1-1,TRBV9,TRBD1,NA,TGTGCCAGCAGCGTAGCACAGGGGACGAACACTGAAGCTTTCTTT,CASSVAQGTNTEAFF
TRBJ1-5,TRBV19,TRBD1,NA,TGTGCCAGTAGTTCTTCGCTATACTGGACAGGGGTCAGGGGCAATCAGCCCCAGCATTTT,CASSSSLYWTGVRGNQPQHF
TRBJ2-7,TRBV7-6,TRBD1,NA,TGTGCCAGCAGCTCCTCCGGGACAGGGAGTCACGAGCAGTACTTC,CASSSSGTGSHEQYF
TRBJ1-6,TRBV19,NA,NA,TGTGCCAGTAGAACGGAACAGGCTTCACCCCTCCACTTT,CASRTEQASPLHF
TRBJ2-7,TRBV27,TRBD2,NA,TGTGCCAGCAGTAGTGGGACTAGCGGTCTCGAGCAGTACTTC,CASSSGTSGLEQYF
TRBJ1-2,TRBV7-2,NA,NA,TGTGCCAGCAGCTTAAAATCCGTTGCTAACTATGGCTACACCTTC,CASSLKSVANYGYTF
TRBJ2-7,TRBV12-5,TRBD2,few,TGTGCTAGCGGGACTAGCGGAACCTACGAGCAGTACTTC,CASGTSGTYEQYF
TRBJ2-7,TRBV7-9,NA,few,TGTGCCAGCAGCCCCCCCGGACTGTGGTGGGAGCAGTACTTC,CASSPPGLWWEQYF
TRBJ2-7,TRBV21-1,NA,NA,TGTGCCAGGAGAGGCGGGAGTAATAACTACGAGCAGTACTTC,CARRGGSNNYEQYF
TRBJ2-4,TRBV5-6,TRBD1,few,TGTGCCAGCAGCTTTGCCCAGGGACAGAGGGACATTCAGTACTTC,CASSFAQGQRDIQYF
TRBJ2-1,TRBV19,NA,NA,TGTGCCAGTAGTATAACTAAGACGGTTGAGCAGTTCTTC,CASSITKTVEQFF
TRBJ2-1,TRBV11-3,TRBD2,NA,TGTGCCAGCAGCCCAGGTTGGCTAGCGGGAGGAGAGCAGTTCTTC,CASSPGWLAGGEQFF
TRBJ1-1,TRBV2,TRBD1,NA,TGTGCCAGCATGGCGCAGGGGGCGTCCACTGAAGCTTTCTTT,CASMAQGASTEAFF
TRBJ2-3,TRBV5-6,TRBD2,NA,TGTGCCAGCAGCTTTATAGCGGGGCGCACAGATACGCAGTATTTT,CASSFIAGRTDTQYF
TRBJ2-2,TRBV5-1,NA,NA,TGCGCCAGCAGCTTGGGCAGTAACACCGGGGAGCTGTTTTTT,CASSLGSNTGELFF
TRBJ2-7,TRBV28,TRBD2,NA,TGTGCCAGCAGTATCCTAGCGGGCTTTTCCTACGAGCAGTACTTC,CASSILAGFSYEQYF
TRBJ2-4,TRBV2,NA,NA,TGTGCCAGCAGTTCACAGGAGACCCTAGCCAAAAACATTCAGTACTTC,CASSSQETLAKNIQYF
TRBJ2-1,TRBV30,TRBD1,NA,TGTGCCTGGAGTGCAGGGGGCTCCTACAATGAGCAGTTCTTC,CAWSAGGSYNEQFF
TRBJ2-7,TRBV6-6,NA,NA,TGTGCCAGCACTCTTGGGCCTCAAAGCTACGAGCAGTACTTC,CASTLGPQSYEQYF